This T cell receptor (beta chain) was captured in a study of T cells after somatic rescue of genetic block. This clone appeared a few times. V was cut by 5 bases and J by 1 base, with 11 bases left in between. The germline gives CDR1 SEHNR, CDR2 FQNEAQ (reference sequence). CDR3 size: 14 residues. Only in-frame clones appear in the TCRdb table, and some are missing; sequencing was by immunoSEQ multiplex PCR. The sample carries approximately 15,000 clones, about 65% recorded once. This chain uses TRBV7-9 with TRBJ2-5; TRBD2 is a possible D gene (6 bases). Sequencing was performed on peripheral blood mononuclear cells (PBMCs). This sequence originates from a boy between 10 and 17 years old. The CDR3 bases are TGTGCCAGCAGCCGGGGGACGGTCCAAGAGACCCAGTACTTC. The encoded protein is CASSRGTVQETQYF.